This T cell receptor beta chain is drawn from a study of Graves' ophthalmopathy and Graves' hyperthyroidism. Germline V CDR1 and CDR2: LNHDA, SQIVND (reference sequence). The trim removed 0 bases at V and 8 bases at J, leaving 12 bases unmatched. This CDR3 spans 16 amino acids. Amplified TCR beta CDR3 regions were obtained using RNA transcripts as template. RT-PCR was first run with HTBI primers, then multiplex PCR in a second round. MiXCR, run by TCRdb on the multiplex PCR reads, gives a single entry per CDR3 protein. This sample has roughly 400,000 distinct CDR3 sequences, with 15% found just once. Whole-study results and caveats: The authors also found most expanded thyroid clonotypes above 0.001 frequency in blood.

At least ten counts were recorded for this clonotype. What it binds is unknown. A diagnosis was made from clinical symptoms together with serum thyroxine, TRAb, thyroid ultrasound and orbital computed tomography. PBMCs stemmed from over 9.5 ml of fresh peripheral blood. This chain connects TRBV19 to TRBJ1-2, with 7 nucleotides matching TRBD1. Sequencing was done on a sample of peripheral blood. The sequence derives from a woman younger than 30 with stable Graves' hyperthyroidism. The CDR3 bases are TGTGCCAGTAGTATAGACCCGACAGGGAGGGTAGAGGGCTACACCTTC. Its protein product is CASSIDPTGRVEGYTF.